This T cell receptor (beta chain) was sequenced during a study of vaccination effects on CD4 cells after COVID-19. Whole-study findings and limits: The study found marked clonal contraction of infection- and vaccine-induced clones late after vaccination. Only a single clone (1 of 255 vaccine-induced clones in healthy vaccinees) cross-reacted with common cold coronaviruses. Convalescent patients numbered few in the study; early post-infection timepoints were missing entirely.

Having been cultured for 10 days, the cells underwent CD4+ T cell isolation. Half the medium was replaced with IL-2 medium on days 3 and 7. The CDR3 has 14 residues. The V and J ends lost 5 bases and 3 bases respectively, with 14 bases between them. Germline V lookup: CDR1 SGHDT, CDR2 YYEEEE. On this clone itself: Its cognate antigen is unknown.

Using immunoSEQ multiplex PCR, the repertoire was profiled, and TCRdb retains in-frame clones only, with some absent. Among 45,000 to 60,000 clones listed, approximately 80% were seen once. The chain carries TRBV5-6 and TRBJ1-2; no clear D. This clonotype was sampled from a human donor who received a COVID-19 vaccine. Material: CD4+ T cells from PBMCs cultured without peptide, obtained before COVID-19 vaccination. Here the CDR3 DNA reads TGTGCCAGCAGTATAGCGGGTCTCGACTATGGCTACACCTTC. Protein product: CASSIAGLDYGYTF.